What follows are 29 T cell receptor beta chains derived from one specimen sequenced in a study of T cell changes during pregnancy in multiple sclerosis. Method: immunoSEQ multiplex PCR; TCRdb's copy keeps in-frame clones and lacks some. The data hold about 77,000 clones, with 85% to 95% observed a single time. Here the sequenced sample was peripheral blood, taken after pregnancy. Receptors were obtained from a female donor in good health, enrolled as a control in a pregnancy study.

The chain has TRBV6-5 and TRBJ2-3, with a tentative D call TRBD2 (5 bases). V lost 5 bases and J 6 bases, leaving 9 bases between the germline ends. Per the germline V gene, CDR1 is MNHEY and CDR2 is SVGAGI. CDR3 length: 12 amino acids. Here the CDR3 reads CASSASSDTQYF. The CDR3 coding sequence is TGTGCCAGCAGTGCCTCTAGCGATACGCAGTATTTT.

This chain joins TRBV27 and TRBJ2-7, with 7 bases lining up with TRBD2. Looked up from germline, CDR1 is MNHEY and CDR2 is SMNVEV (reference sequence). There are 12 residues in the CDR3. Trimming at V came to 10 bases and at J to 6 bases, leaving 9 bases not matched to a gene. The CDR3 nucleotides are TGTGCCACTCGGGCGGGAGAGGGCGAGCAGTACTTC. Translation gives CATRAGEGEQYF.

The CDR3 DNA reads as TGTGCCAGCAGCGTAGGAGGGGGTTTGGCCGGGGAGCTGTTTTTT. Translating it yields CASSVGGGLAGELFF. The rearrangement joins TRBV9 to TRBJ2-2; D might be TRBD1 (6 bases). The CDR3 is 15 amino acids. Looked up from germline, CDR1 is SGDLS and CDR2 is YYNGEE. The V and J ends lost 0 bases and 6 bases respectively, with 12 bases between them.

This clone has a count of ten or more. J is TRBJ1-2 and V is TRBV20-1, with D possibly matching TRBD1 (6 bases). CDR1 is DFQATT and CDR2 is SNEGSKA in the germline V gene (reference sequence). Trimming cost V 8 bases and J 6 bases, with 13 bases left between them. This CDR3 contains 11 residues. The CDR3 sequence is CSTGSGNGYTF. The CDR3 nucleotides read TGCAGTACAGGGAGTGGCAATGGCTACACCTTC.

The chain uses TRBV18 and TRBJ2-3; the match to TRBD2 covers 11 bases. Trimming removed 3 bases from V and 1 base from J; junction bases left unmatched: 0. CDR1 KGHSH and CDR2 LQKENI come from the germline V gene. The CDR3 extends over 15 amino acids. The CDR3 nucleotides read TGTGCCAGCTCACCGACTAGCGGGGGCACAGATACGCAGTATTTT. Its protein is CASSPTSGGTDTQYF.

This chain connects TRBV7-9 to TRBJ1-1, with D maybe TRBD1 (6 bases). The CDR3 has 14 residues. Germline CDR1 reads SEHNR; CDR2 reads FQNEAQ (reference sequence). The V and J ends lost 0 bases and 5 bases respectively, with 10 bases between them. In DNA form, the CDR3 reads TGTGCCAGCAGCTTAGCGGGGGGGCGAACTGAAGCTTTCTTT. This sequence encodes CASSLAGGRTEAFF. The variable domain in full, with the rest retrieved from reference TRBV7-9 and TRBJ1-1, is DTGVSQNPRHKITKRGQNVTFRCDPISEHNRLYWYRQTLGQGPEFLTYFQNEAQLEKSRLLSDRFSAERPKGSFSTLEIQRTEQGDSAMYLCASSLAGGRTEAFFGQGTRLTVV.

The chain carries TRBV14 and TRBJ2-5; a possible D gene is TRBD1 (6 bases). The ends were cut back, 2 bases at V and 5 bases at J, with 15 bases in the middle. Germline V CDR1 and CDR2: SGHDN, FVKESK. This CDR3 is 15 amino acids long. CDR3 bases: TGTGCCAGCAGCCAATTTGGGGGCCTCGGGGAGACCCAGTACTTC. Translated, it gives CASSQFGGLGETQYF.

The V and J genes are TRBV4-3 and TRBJ1-4, with D tentatively TRBD1 (5 bases). V lost 5 bases to trimming and J lost 0 bases, with 10 bases between them. CDR1 and CDR2 from the germline V gene are LGHNA and YSLEER. The CDR3 covers 15 residues. This chain's CDR3 is CASSKGRSTNEKLFF. For the CDR3, the DNA is TGCGCCAGCAGCAAGGGGAGGTCAACTAATGAAAAACTGTTTTTT.

The V gene is TRBV6-6, the J gene TRBJ1-2; 9 positions agree with TRBD1. The germline CDR1 and CDR2 sequences are MNHNY and SVGAGI (reference sequence). V trimming: 2 bases; J trimming: 5 bases; junction bases outside the gene matches: 0. The length of the CDR3 is 13 residues. CDR3 DNA: TGTGCCAGCAGTTACGACAGGGGGTATGGCTACACCTTC. It codes for CASSYDRGYGYTF.

This rearrangement joins TRBV7-3 to TRBJ2-1; 8 positions match TRBD2. The CDR3 covers 15 residues. V shed 1 base, J shed 5 bases, and the junction held 4 bases outside the gene matches. Germline V gives CDR1 SGHTA, CDR2 FQGTGA. CDR3 sequence: CASSLSGRRDNEQFF. The CDR3 nucleotides read TGTGCCAGCAGCTTAAGCGGGAGGAGGGACAATGAGCAGTTCTTC.

V gene TRBV9 combines with J gene TRBJ1-4, with 7 positions matching TRBD1. Germline-derived CDR1 and CDR2 are SGDLS and YYNGEE. CDR3 length: 15 residues. V shed 4 bases and J 0 bases; nucleotides not matched to a gene: 3. CDR3 region: CASSLQGATNEKLFF. CDR3 coding DNA: TGTGCCAGCAGCCTCCAGGGGGCAACTAATGAAAAACTGTTTTTT.

The chain employs TRBV6-1 and TRBJ2-5, with 12 positions matching TRBD2. V lost 2 bases and J lost 5; bases outside the gene matches: 3. Germline V CDR1 and CDR2: MNHNS, SASEGT. The CDR3 spans 15 residues. As DNA, the CDR3 is TGTGCCAGCAGTGAACTAGCGGGAGGGCCGGAGACCCAGTACTTC. Residues: CASSELAGGPETQYF.

The chain has TRBV18 and TRBJ2-1; TRBD2 matches 11 bases. Trimming at V came to 6 bases and at J to 3 bases, leaving 16 bases not matched to a gene. The CDR3 has 19 residues. Per germline, CDR1 KGHSH and CDR2 LQKENI. For the CDR3, the DNA is TGTGCCAGCTCCCAATTTGCAAACATTGGGACTAGCGGCTACAATGAGCAGTTCTTC. Translation: CASSQFANIGTSGYNEQFF.

This chain links TRBV29-1 with TRBJ1-6; 7 bases agree with TRBD1. Trimming removed 4 bases from V and 6 bases from J; junction bases left unmatched: 6. The germline CDR1 and CDR2 sequences are SQVTM and ANQGSEA. This CDR3 has 14 amino acids. The CDR3 protein is CSVALTGSNSPLHF. CDR3 nucleotides: TGCAGCGTTGCACTGACAGGGTCTAATTCACCCCTCCACTTT.

This clone was recorded a few times. The rearrangement uses TRBV7-8 and TRBJ1-6; D is undetermined. Deletions cut 5 bases from V and 5 bases from J, with 10 bases between. From germline, CDR1 is SGHVS and CDR2 FQNEAQ. The CDR3 is 14 amino acids. The CDR3 DNA reads as TGTGCCAGCAGCCGTCAGGCCGATAATTCACCCCTCCACTTT. Protein: CASSRQADNSPLHF.

This clone came up once. J is TRBJ2-7 and V is TRBV9, with 12 bases that match TRBD2. This CDR3 is 16 amino acids long. V dropped 3 bases and J dropped 3; count of bases not matched to a gene: 7. Germline CDR1 is SGDLS and CDR2 is YYNGEE. Written as DNA, the CDR3 is TGTGCCAGCAGCGCGCGGGCTAGCGGGGGGGACTACGAGCAGTACTTC. Its translation is CASSARASGGDYEQYF.

This clone appeared once. This chain joins TRBV27 and TRBJ2-7; no firm D call. Trimming pared 4 bases from V and 9 bases from J, leaving 13 bases between. The CDR3 contains 12 residues. CDR1 and CDR2 from the germline V gene are MNHEY and SMNVEV (reference sequence). The CDR3: CASSSSPPGQYF. The CDR3 bases are TGTGCCAGCAGTTCCTCCCCACCAGGGCAGTACTTC.

This sequence joins TRBV4-2 and TRBJ2-1, with a tentative D call TRBD2 (6 bases). Trimming removed 3 bases from V and 4 bases from J, with 19 bases in between. CDR1 and CDR2 from the germline V gene are LGHNA and YNFKEQ. This CDR3 comprises 17 residues. CDR3 DNA sequence: TGTGCCAGCAGCCACCTCCCCTCGGTAGCGGAGTACAATGAGCAGTTCTTC. Protein sequence: CASSHLPSVAEYNEQFF.

Only one count was recorded for this clone. In nucleotides, the CDR3 is TGCGCCAGCACCGTGGGACAGGGATTGTTCCACGAGCAGTACTTC. It codes for CASTVGQGLFHEQYF. This rearrangement joins TRBV10-2 to TRBJ2-7, with 9 bases fitting TRBD1. After removal of 7 bases from V and 5 bases from J, the junction contained 12 bases not matched to a gene. This CDR3 region has 15 residues. In germline, CDR1 is WSHSY, CDR2 SAAADI.

This clone appeared once. The chain carries TRBV5-4 and TRBJ2-5; D gene unclear. Germline V gene data show CDR1 as SGHNT and CDR2 as YYREEE (reference sequence). CDR3 length: 14 residues. V was cut by 0 bases and J by 7 bases, with 13 bases left in between. The CDR3 sequence is CASSLAQRKGTQYF. The CDR3 bases are TGTGCCAGCAGCTTGGCCCAGCGAAAAGGGACCCAGTACTTC.

This clone has more than one count but fewer than ten. The chain carries TRBV6-1 and TRBJ2-1, with 11 bases matching TRBD2. CDR1 is MNHNS, CDR2 SASEGT, per germline. Unmatched junction bases numbered 4, after V lost 5 bases and J lost 4 bases. CDR3 length: 15 amino acids. The CDR3 DNA reads as TGTGCCAGCAGTCAGACTAGCGGGGATTACAATGAGCAGTTCTTC. Its protein product is CASSQTSGDYNEQFF.

The chain employs TRBV4-2 and TRBJ2-1; 8 bases match TRBD2. This CDR3 comprises 15 residues. Trimming removed 0 bases from V and 10 bases from J; junction bases left unmatched: 8. Germline CDR1 reads LGHNA; CDR2 reads YNFKEQ. CDR3 sequence reads: CASSQEGGTRGEQFF. The CDR3 DNA reads as TGTGCCAGCAGCCAAGAGGGCGGGACTAGGGGGGAGCAGTTCTTC.

CDR3 amino acids: CASSPPHSAEQFF. In DNA form, the CDR3 reads TGTGCCAGCAGTCCACCTCACAGTGCTGAGCAGTTCTTC. J is TRBJ2-1 and V is TRBV28; D is ambiguous. Germline CDR1 reads MDHEN; CDR2 reads SYDVKM. CDR3 length: 13 residues. V dropped 5 bases and J dropped 9 bases, with 14 bases sitting between them.

The table lists this clone with a count of one. Other DNA sequences in the sample encode the same CDR3. This chain links TRBV2 with TRBJ2-1; 12 bases match TRBD2. V lost 2 bases to trimming and J lost 7 bases; unmatched junction nucleotides: 3. The CDR3 spans 15 residues. CDR1 is SNHLY, CDR2 FYNNEI, per germline. In DNA, the CDR3 is TGTGCCAGCAGTGAATGGCTAGCGGGGGGGAATGAGCAGTTCTTC. Translation gives CASSEWLAGGNEQFF.

The gene calls are TRBV7-2 and TRBJ2-3, with a weak D call TRBD2 (6 bases). V gave up 5 bases and J gave up 7 bases, with 16 bases separating them. CDR3 length equals 14 residues. Germline assignment: CDR1 SGHTA and CDR2 FQGNSA. The CDR3 bases are TGTGCCAGCAGCCCGGGAGCGGGTTGGAATACGCAGTATTTT. It is translated as CASSPGAGWNTQYF.

The chain links TRBV18 to TRBJ1-5, with D possibly matching TRBD1 (6 bases). The CDR3 consists of 15 residues. V was clipped by 5 bases and J by 0 bases, with 11 bases between them. Germline V gene sequence: CDR1 KGHSH, CDR2 LQKENI. CDR3: CASSNGTPSNQPQHF. In DNA form, the CDR3 reads TGTGCCAGCTCAAACGGGACACCTAGCAATCAGCCCCAGCATTTT.

The chain has TRBV7-9 and TRBJ2-5; 9 positions agree with TRBD2. The CDR3 has 14 residues. Germline CDR1 reads SEHNR; CDR2 reads FQNEAQ (reference sequence). After removal of 5 bases from V and 3 bases from J, the junction contained 4 bases not matched to a gene. CDR3 residues: CASSPLAGKETQYF. Written as DNA, the CDR3 is TGTGCCAGCAGCCCCCTAGCGGGAAAAGAGACCCAGTACTTC.

This clone was seen once. As DNA, the CDR3 is TGTGCCAGCAGCGTACGAACTAGCGGCCCTTGGTATGAGCAGTTCTTC. This encodes CASSVRTSGPWYEQFF. The gene calls are TRBV9 and TRBJ2-1, with 8 bases aligning to TRBD2. After removal of 1 base from V and 8 bases from J, the junction contained 11 bases not matched to a gene. The CDR3 loop spans 16 amino acids. In germline, CDR1 is SGDLS, CDR2 YYNGEE. Together with reference TRBV9 and TRBJ2-1, the CDR3 gives the full variable domain: DSGVTQTPKHLITATGQRVTLRCSPRSGDLSVYWYQQSLDQGLQFLIQYYNGEERAKGNILERFSAQQFPDLHSELNLSSLELGDSALYFCASSVRTSGPWYEQFFGPGTRLTVL.

The chain links TRBV7-9 to TRBJ1-1; 8 positions agree with TRBD1. V lost 0 bases to trimming and J lost 5 bases; unmatched junction nucleotides: 8. CDR1 SEHNR and CDR2 FQNEAQ come from the germline V gene (reference sequence). The CDR3 is 16 residues long. For the CDR3, the DNA is TGTGCCAGCAGCTTAGCGGGATCAGGGGGCAGGACTGAAGCTTTCTTT. Its protein product is CASSLAGSGGRTEAFF.